This T cell receptor beta chain was obtained from a study of siplizumab effects on memory and regulatory T cells. Germline assignment: CDR1 LNHDA and CDR2 SQIVND (reference sequence). J lost 6 bases, V lost 7 bases, and 3 bases had no gene match. The length of the CDR3 is 13 residues. Produced via immunoSEQ multiplex PCR; TCRdb's table is partial and in-frame only. The table lists about 120,000 clones, less than 95% of them singletons. Turning to this clone: What it recognizes is unknown.

The study, taken as a whole, reports: Alloreactive sequences from unstimulated CD4+ memory cells fell significantly with siplizumab.

The gene calls are TRBV19 and TRBJ2-1; 10 nucleotides match TRBD2. The sequence derives from a human donor in good health. The material sequenced was non-Treg CD4+ T cells sorted from blood. The DNA for the CDR3 is TGTGCCAGTAAACTAGCGGGGACCAATGAGCAGTTCTTC. It encodes CASKLAGTNEQFF. The whole variable domain, filled in from reference TRBV19 and TRBJ2-1, reads DGGITQSPKYLFRKEGQNVTLSCEQNLNHDAMYWYRQDPGQGLRLIYYSQIVNDFQKGDIAEGYSVSREKKESFPLTVTSAQKNPTAFYLCASKLAGTNEQFFGPGTRLTVL.